One and the same sample provided the 27 T cell receptor beta chains below, sequenced in a study of beta chain features in type 1 diabetes. Every isolated RNA sample was fully reverse transcribed, so sequencing captured expressed TCRB transcripts. Measured with immunoSEQ multiplex PCR; TCRdb has only the in-frame clones, and not every one. The sample contains 620,000 or so clones, about 14% of which appear only once. Source material: naive CD4+ T cells from blood. These TCRs come from a young man in good health.

V is TRBV15 and J is TRBJ2-7; 11 bases map to TRBD1. Losses at the gene ends were 2 bases for V and 4 bases for J; bases not matched to a gene: 4. Germline values: CDR1 LNHNV, CDR2 YYDKDF (reference sequence). This CDR3 contains 15 residues. The CDR3 protein is CATSRRTGGGYEQYF. The DNA of the CDR3 is TGTGCCACCAGCAGACGGACAGGGGGCGGTTACGAGCAGTACTTC.

This clone occurred a few times. The gene calls are TRBV4-3 and TRBJ2-1; 9 positions match TRBD2. V shed 0 bases, J shed 3 bases, and the junction held 6 bases outside the gene matches. The CDR3 is made up of 17 amino acids. CDR1 and CDR2 (germline): LGHNA, YSLEER. The CDR3 region has the DNA TGCGCCAGCAGCCAAGATAAAGCTAGCGGGGACTACAATGAGCAGTTCTTC. Translated, it gives CASSQDKASGDYNEQFF.

Worth noting for this clone: Compared with germline, one end of the junction differs, possibly owing to a read error. The sample contains more than one DNA sequence encoding this CDR3. The chain has TRBV7-7 and TRBJ2-1, with 8 bases fitting TRBD2. The CDR3 spans 16 residues. Germline V gene data show CDR1 as SSHAT and CDR2 as FNYEAQ (reference sequence). The CDR3 DNA follows: TGTGCTAGCAGCTTGAATCTAGCGGGCTTGAACAATGAACAGTTCTTC. Its translation: CASSLNLAGLNNEQFF.

This clone was observed a few times. The chain carries TRBV28 and TRBJ2-3, with 12 bases lining up with TRBD1. CDR3 length: 15 amino acids. The germline V gene has CDR1 MDHEN and CDR2 SYDVKM. The CDR3: CASQRGQGAADTQYF. Here the CDR3 DNA reads TGTGCTTCACAGAGGGGACAGGGGGCAGCAGATACGCAGTATTTT.

This clone was counted only a few times. This chain joins TRBV4-1 and TRBJ2-1; 11 bases map to TRBD2. Germline V gene data show CDR1 as MGHRA and CDR2 as YSYEKL. The CDR3 consists of 18 residues. J was trimmed by 4 bases and V by 2 bases; bases with no gene match: 10. The CDR3 spells CASSQRGPGLADYNEQFF. DNA for the CDR3: TGCGCCAGCAGCCAAAGGGGGCCGGGACTAGCGGATTACAATGAGCAGTTCTTC.

In its sample, this clone was seen a few times. The V and J genes are TRBV7-2 and TRBJ1-1; the D gene is possibly TRBD1 (5 bases). The CDR3 covers 15 residues. The ends were cut back, 4 bases at V and 1 base at J, with 13 bases in the middle. The germline V gene encodes CDR1 SGHTA and CDR2 FQGNSA. The CDR3 protein is CASSYSGPPNTEAFF. The CDR3 nucleotides read TGTGCCAGCAGCTATTCGGGACCGCCGAACACTGAAGCTTTCTTT.

In its sample, this clone was seen a few times. This chain joins TRBV4-3 and TRBJ2-1; D may correspond to TRBD1 or TRBD2 (5 bases each). Trimming cost V 0 bases and J 5 bases, with 14 bases left between them. Per the germline V gene, CDR1 is LGHNA and CDR2 is YSLEER. This CDR3 is built from 16 residues. Here the CDR3 reads CASSQEGVSQDNEQFF. CDR3 nucleotide sequence: TGCGCCAGCAGCCAAGAGGGGGTTTCGCAAGACAATGAGCAGTTCTTC.

V usage is TRBV10-3 and J usage is TRBJ2-2, with a weak D call TRBD1 (6 bases). Germline values: CDR1 ENHRY, CDR2 SYGVKD. Trimming took off 5 bases at V and 6 bases at J, with 16 bases between the two ends. The CDR3 covers 15 residues. CDR3 nucleotide sequence: TGTGCCATCAGTACGACACTACAGGGTTCCGGGGAGCTGTTTTTT. Translated: CAISTTLQGSGELFF.

This clone appeared a few times. CDR3 in amino acids: CASSTSRVTYEQYF. In DNA, the CDR3 is TGTGCCAGTAGTACGTCCCGTGTGACCTACGAGCAGTACTTC. V is TRBV19 and J is TRBJ2-7; D gene unclear. This CDR3 has 14 residues. Trimming left V 4 bases short and J 2 bases short, with 12 bases between. Germline values: CDR1 LNHDA, CDR2 SQIVND (reference sequence).

This clone was counted between two and nine times. The genes are TRBV6-6 and TRBJ2-5; maybe TRBD1 (5 bases). The germline V and J ends were trimmed by 10 bases and 1 base, with 16 bases remaining between them. Germline V gives CDR1 MNHNY, CDR2 SVGAGI (reference sequence). The CDR3 covers 14 residues. CDR3 DNA sequence: TGTGCCACTTACTATCGTCAGGGCCAAGAGACCCAGTACTTC. It codes for CATYYRQGQETQYF.

The chain combines TRBV5-4 with TRBJ2-3; TRBD2 is a possible D gene (6 bases). The germline V gene encodes CDR1 SGHNT and CDR2 YYREEE (reference sequence). This CDR3 spans 16 amino acids. V was shortened by 4 bases and J by 4 bases, with 19 bases between the two germline ends. CDR3 coding DNA: TGTGCCAGCAGCATGCAAGGCGGGAAGTGGTCAGATACGCAGTATTTT. Its translation is CASSMQGGKWSDTQYF.

The chain links TRBV7-9 to TRBJ2-5; weak D call: TRBD2 (7 bases). The germline V and J ends were trimmed by 4 bases and 4 bases, with 16 bases remaining between them. Germline V gives CDR1 SEHNR, CDR2 FQNEAQ (reference sequence). The CDR3 is 15 amino acids. CDR3 residues: CASSSGGQRAETQYF. The CDR3 DNA follows: TGTGCCAGCAGCTCCGGGGGGCAACGGGCAGAGACCCAGTACTTC.

This clone was recorded a few times. The rearrangement joins TRBV10-3 to TRBJ1-1; D remains ambiguous. This CDR3 has 14 amino acids. CDR1 ENHRY and CDR2 SYGVKD come from the germline V gene. Trimming took 7 bases from V and 1 from J, leaving 13 bases between them. This CDR3 is CAIKSQASNTEAFF. The CDR3 DNA reads TGTGCCATCAAGAGTCAGGCCTCGAACACTGAAGCTTTCTTT.

The chain is built from TRBV15 and TRBJ1-1; D might be TRBD1 (6 bases). This CDR3 is built from 15 residues. Per germline, CDR1 LNHNV and CDR2 YYDKDF (reference sequence). Trimming pared 0 bases from V and 1 base from J, leaving 9 bases between. The DNA for the CDR3 is TGTGCCACCAGCAGAGATAGGGGGACGAACACTGAAGCTTTCTTT. Its protein product is CATSRDRGTNTEAFF.

In its sample, this clone was seen a few times. The chain has TRBV28 and TRBJ1-5, with D perhaps matching TRBD1 (6 bases). Germline assignment: CDR1 MDHEN and CDR2 SYDVKM. The CDR3 covers 13 residues. Trimming removed 6 bases at V and 3 bases at J, with 9 bases between. The CDR3 DNA reads as TGTGCCAGCAGAACAGGGATCAATCAGCCCCAGCATTTT. Its translation: CASRTGINQPQHF.

This clone was recorded a few times. The rearrangement uses TRBV13 and TRBJ2-1, with 9 bases matching TRBD1. The V gene's germline CDR1 is PRHDT and CDR2 FYEKMQ (reference sequence). The V segment lost 4 bases and the J segment 9 bases; nucleotides outside the gene matches: 10. The CDR3 runs to 15 residues. In nucleotides, the CDR3 is TGTGCCAGCAGCTACCCCCGACAGGGGGTTGTTGAGCAGTTCTTC. Translated: CASSYPRQGVVEQFF.

In its sample, this clone was seen a few times. This sequence joins TRBV25-1 and TRBJ1-2; D is uncertain. V was pared by 3 bases and J by 2 bases, with 10 bases between. From germline, CDR1 is MGHDK and CDR2 SYGVNS. The CDR3 loop spans 14 amino acids. CDR3 region: CASSESRSNYGYTF. The CDR3 nucleotides read TGTGCCAGCAGTGAGTCCCGGTCGAACTATGGCTACACCTTC.

V and J are TRBV7-2 and TRBJ1-2; D is unclear. Germline lookup yields CDR1 SGHTA and CDR2 FQGNSA. The CDR3 has 15 amino acids. Trimming removed 1 base from V and 3 bases from J, with 12 bases in between. The CDR3 sequence is CASSLGSDRDYGYTF. The CDR3, as DNA: TGTGCCAGCAGCTTAGGCTCGGACCGAGACTATGGCTACACCTTC.

The chain is built from TRBV6-6 and TRBJ2-3, with TRBD2 matching over 8 bases. The CDR3 sequence is 15 residues long. The germline V gene encodes CDR1 MNHNY and CDR2 SVGAGI (reference sequence). The J segment lost 5 bases and the V segment lost 2 bases, leaving 6 bases of the junction unmatched. The CDR3 is CASSYPSGRKDTQYF. The CDR3 nucleotides read TGTGCCAGCAGTTACCCAAGCGGGAGAAAAGATACGCAGTATTTT.

The rearrangement uses TRBV7-9 and TRBJ1-3, with D tentatively TRBD1 (5 bases). The V gene lost 1 base and the J gene lost 2 bases, with 6 bases spanning the gap. Germline V gives CDR1 SEHNR, CDR2 FQNEAQ (reference sequence). The CDR3 runs 14 residues. The CDR3 DNA is TGTGCCAGCAGCTTAGGGGGCCCTGGAAACACCATATATTTT. Protein sequence: CASSLGGPGNTIYF.

The J gene is TRBJ2-2, the V gene TRBV5-4, with D perhaps matching TRBD1 (5 bases). Looked up from germline, CDR1 is SGHNT and CDR2 is YYREEE (reference sequence). The V gene lost 1 base and the J gene lost 4 bases, with 11 bases spanning the gap. The CDR3 contains 15 residues. The CDR3 DNA is TGTGCCAGCAGCTTGCAAGCTGGGGCCACCGGGGAGCTGTTTTTT. Protein: CASSLQAGATGELFF.

The chain employs TRBV7-3 and TRBJ2-1; no clear D gene. V was cut by 5 bases and J by 10 bases, with 27 bases left in between. In germline, CDR1 is SGHTA, CDR2 FQGTGA. The CDR3 is 17 residues long. The CDR3 DNA sequence: TGTGCCAGCAGCCGAATGGCGACGCTGGGCCGGCTTTCGGAGCAGTTCTTC. It encodes CASSRMATLGRLSEQFF. The variable domain in full, with the rest retrieved from reference TRBV7-3 and TRBJ2-1, is GAGVSQTPSNKVTEKGKYVELRCDPISGHTALYWYRQSLGQGPEFLIYFQGTGAADDSGLPNDRFFAVRPEGSVSTLKIQRTERGDSAVYLCASSRMATLGRLSEQFFGPGTRLTVL.

This clone was seen only a few times. V gene TRBV15 combines with J gene TRBJ2-3; D not resolved. CDR1 is LNHNV and CDR2 is YYDKDF in the germline V gene (reference sequence). V was pared by 0 bases and J by 2 bases, with 9 bases between. The CDR3 has 15 residues. CDR3 DNA sequence: TGTGCCACCAGCAGAGACTGGAGCTACACAGATACGCAGTATTTT. Its protein is CATSRDWSYTDTQYF.

The V call is TRBV5-1, the J call TRBJ2-3; possible D gene TRBD1, 6 bases. The CDR3 is 14 residues long. Germline-derived CDR1 and CDR2 are SGHRS and YFSETQ. V shed 5 bases and J shed 4 bases, with 14 bases lying between them. The chain's CDR3 is CASSGGGSPDTQYF. The CDR3 nucleotides are TGCGCCAGCAGTGGGGGCGGGTCACCAGATACGCAGTATTTT. The whole variable domain, filled in from reference TRBV5-1 and TRBJ2-3, reads KAGVTQTPRYLIKTRGQQVTLSCSPISGHRSVSWYQQTPGQGLQFLFEYFSETQRNKGNFPGRFSGRQFSNSRSEMNVSTLELGDSALYLCASSGGGSPDTQYFGPGTRLTVL.

This clone was detected a few times. The genes are TRBV28 and TRBJ2-5; D is undetermined. Looked up from germline, CDR1 is MDHEN and CDR2 is SYDVKM. CDR3 size: 14 residues. V was trimmed by 3 bases and J by 2 bases, leaving 10 bases between them. The CDR3 DNA reads TGTGCCAGCAGTTTTCGAGTCCTACAAGAGACCCAGTACTTC. Its protein product is CASSFRVLQETQYF.

This chain joins TRBV5-4 and TRBJ1-2, with D uncertain. The CDR3 is made up of 12 amino acids. The V gene's germline CDR1 is SGHNT and CDR2 YYREEE (reference sequence). Trimming took 0 bases from V and 4 from J, leaving 4 bases between them. The CDR3 sequence is CASSLGPYGYTF. CDR3 nucleotide sequence: TGTGCCAGCAGCTTGGGTCCCTATGGCTACACCTTC.

V is TRBV5-1 and J is TRBJ2-7; no definite D call. Trimming removed 2 bases at V and 0 bases at J, with 12 bases between. The CDR3 sequence is 15 residues long. Germline-derived CDR1 and CDR2 are SGHRS and YFSETQ. This CDR3 reads CASSFSGGASYEQYF. CDR3 DNA: TGCGCCAGCAGCTTCTCGGGCGGAGCCTCCTACGAGCAGTACTTC.